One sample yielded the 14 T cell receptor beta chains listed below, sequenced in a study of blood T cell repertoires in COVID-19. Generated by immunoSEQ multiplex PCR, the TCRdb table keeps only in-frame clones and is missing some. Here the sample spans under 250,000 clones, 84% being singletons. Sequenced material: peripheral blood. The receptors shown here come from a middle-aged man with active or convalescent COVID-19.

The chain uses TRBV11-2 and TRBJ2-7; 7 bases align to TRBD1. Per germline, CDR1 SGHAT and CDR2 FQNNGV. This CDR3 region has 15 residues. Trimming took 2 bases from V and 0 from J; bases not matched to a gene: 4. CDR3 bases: TGTGCCAGCAGCTTAAGGGACAGTACCTCCTACGAGCAGTACTTC. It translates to CASSLRDSTSYEQYF.

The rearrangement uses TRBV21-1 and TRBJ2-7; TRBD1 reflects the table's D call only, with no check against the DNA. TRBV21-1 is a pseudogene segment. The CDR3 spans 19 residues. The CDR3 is CASSKPCPWTGQSAYEQYF. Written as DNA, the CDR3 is TGTGCCAGCAGCAAACCATGCCCCTGGACAGGGCAAAGTGCCTACGAGCAGTACTTC.

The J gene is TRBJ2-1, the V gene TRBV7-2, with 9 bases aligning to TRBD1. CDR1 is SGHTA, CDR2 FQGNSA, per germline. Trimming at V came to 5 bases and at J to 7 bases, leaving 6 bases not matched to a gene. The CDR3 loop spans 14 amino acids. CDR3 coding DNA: TGTGCCAGCAGCAAGACAGGGGGGGGGAATGAGCAGTTCTTC. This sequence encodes CASSKTGGGNEQFF.

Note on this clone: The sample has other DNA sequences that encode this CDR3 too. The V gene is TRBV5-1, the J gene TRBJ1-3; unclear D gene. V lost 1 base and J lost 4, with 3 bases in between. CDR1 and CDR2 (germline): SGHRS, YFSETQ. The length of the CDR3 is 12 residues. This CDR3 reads CASSLQGNTIYF. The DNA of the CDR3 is TGCGCCAGCAGCTTGCAGGGAAACACCATATATTTT. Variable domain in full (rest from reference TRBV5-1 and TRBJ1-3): KAGVTQTPRYLIKTRGQQVTLSCSPISGHRSVSWYQQTPGQGLQFLFEYFSETQRNKGNFPGRFSGRQFSNSRSEMNVSTLELGDSALYLCASSLQGNTIYFGEGSWLTVV.

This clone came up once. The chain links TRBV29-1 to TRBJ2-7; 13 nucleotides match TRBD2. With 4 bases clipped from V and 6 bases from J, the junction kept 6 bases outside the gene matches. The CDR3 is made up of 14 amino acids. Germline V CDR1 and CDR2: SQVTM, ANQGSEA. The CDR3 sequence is CSVVRTSGSGEQYF. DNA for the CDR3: TGCAGCGTTGTACGGACTAGCGGGAGCGGCGAGCAGTACTTC.

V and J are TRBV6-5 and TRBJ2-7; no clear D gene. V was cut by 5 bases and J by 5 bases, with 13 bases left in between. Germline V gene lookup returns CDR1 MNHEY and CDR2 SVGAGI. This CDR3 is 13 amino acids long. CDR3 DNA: TGTGCCAGCAGTCGTGATAGATTCCACGAGCAGTACTTC. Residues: CASSRDRFHEQYF.

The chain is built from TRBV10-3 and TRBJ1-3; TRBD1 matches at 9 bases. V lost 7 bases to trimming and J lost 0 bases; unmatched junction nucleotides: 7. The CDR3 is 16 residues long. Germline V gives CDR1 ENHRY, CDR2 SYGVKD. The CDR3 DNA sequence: TGTGCCATCATCCTGGGACAGGGACCCTCTGGAAACACCATATATTTT. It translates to CAIILGQGPSGNTIYF.

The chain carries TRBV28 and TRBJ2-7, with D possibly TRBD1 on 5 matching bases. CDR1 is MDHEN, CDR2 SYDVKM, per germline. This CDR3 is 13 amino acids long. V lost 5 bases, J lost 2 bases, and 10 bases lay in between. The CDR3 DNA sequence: TGTGCCAGCAGTCCACAGGTGACCTACGAGCAGTACTTC. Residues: CASSPQVTYEQYF.

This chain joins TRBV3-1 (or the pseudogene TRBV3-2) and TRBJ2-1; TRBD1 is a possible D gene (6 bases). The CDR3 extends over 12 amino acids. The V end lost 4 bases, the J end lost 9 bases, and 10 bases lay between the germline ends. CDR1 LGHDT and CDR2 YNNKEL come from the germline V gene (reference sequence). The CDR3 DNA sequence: TGTGCCAGCAGCCTGAACAGGGTTGAGCAGTTCTTC. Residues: CASSLNRVEQFF.

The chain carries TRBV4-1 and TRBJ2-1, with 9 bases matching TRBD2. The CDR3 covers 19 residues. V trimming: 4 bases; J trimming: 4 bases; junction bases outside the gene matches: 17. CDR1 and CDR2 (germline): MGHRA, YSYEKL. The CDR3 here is CASSLVHMGREGLYNEQFF. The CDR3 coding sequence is TGCGCCAGCAGCCTGGTCCATATGGGGCGGGAGGGCCTATACAATGAGCAGTTCTTC.

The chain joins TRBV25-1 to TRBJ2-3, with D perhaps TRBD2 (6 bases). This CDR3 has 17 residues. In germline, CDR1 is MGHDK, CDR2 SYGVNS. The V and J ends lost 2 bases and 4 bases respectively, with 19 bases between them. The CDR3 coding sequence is TGTGCCAGCAGTGAAGCTAGGTTCGCTGGGGACTCAGATACGCAGTATTTT. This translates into CASSEARFAGDSDTQYF.

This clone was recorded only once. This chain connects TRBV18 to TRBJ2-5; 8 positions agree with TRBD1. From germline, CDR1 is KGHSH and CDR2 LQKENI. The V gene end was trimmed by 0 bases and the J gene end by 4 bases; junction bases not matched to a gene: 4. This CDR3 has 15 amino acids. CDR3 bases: TGTGCCAGCTCACCACCAGGGACAGGCATAGAGACCCAGTACTTC. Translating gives CASSPPGTGIETQYF.

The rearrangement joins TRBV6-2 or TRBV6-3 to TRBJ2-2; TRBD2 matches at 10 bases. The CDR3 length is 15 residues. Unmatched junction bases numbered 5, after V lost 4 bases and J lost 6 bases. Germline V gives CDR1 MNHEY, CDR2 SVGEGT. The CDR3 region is CASSSTSGEAGELFF. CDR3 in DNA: TGTGCCAGCAGTTCTACTAGCGGGGAGGCCGGGGAGCTGTTTTTT.

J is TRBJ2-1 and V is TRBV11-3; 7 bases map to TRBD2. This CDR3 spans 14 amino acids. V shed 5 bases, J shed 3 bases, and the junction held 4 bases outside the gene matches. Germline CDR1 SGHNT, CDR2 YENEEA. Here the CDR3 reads CASSTGTNYNEQFF. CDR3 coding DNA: TGTGCCAGCAGCACCGGGACTAACTACAATGAGCAGTTCTTC.